This passage covers 30 T cell receptor beta chains from one sample sequenced in a study of T cell repertoires in cytomegalovirus infection. In TCRdb, the reads were re-called with MiXCR into one record per CDR3 protein. This table holds some 270,000 distinct CDR3 sequences, over 15% found once. The sequencing input was CD8+ T cells from PBMCs. These receptor sequences come from a human donor in good health (CMV status not recorded). Some clones in this sample may be carry-over from other donors' samples.

This chain uses TRBV29-1 with TRBJ1-2, with D maybe TRBD1 (5 bases). With 5 bases removed from V and 4 bases from J, the gap between germline ends came to 23 bases. Germline assignment: CDR1 SQVTM and CDR2 ANQGSEA. There are 16 residues in the CDR3. In DNA form, the CDR3 reads TGCAGCGTTTCAGGTGACAGCGCCCAACCACCCTATGGCTACACCTTC. Translating it yields CSVSGDSAQPPYGYTF.

This clonotype was picked up many times. The CDR3 sequence is CASSLVPPLAGGHNEQFF. The CDR3 nucleotides read TGTGCCAGCAGCTTAGTCCCCCCACTAGCGGGGGGGCACAATGAGCAGTTCTTC. The chain links TRBV7-6 to TRBJ2-1; 13 bases match TRBD2. The germline gives CDR1 SGHVS, CDR2 FNYEAQ. This CDR3 has 18 residues. V lost 1 base, J lost 5 bases, and 8 bases stayed unmatched.

This clonotype has a handful of counts. V is TRBV7-6 and J is TRBJ1-2; no definite D call. V was pared by 1 base and J by 8 bases, with 14 bases between. Germline V CDR1 and CDR2: SGHVS, FNYEAQ. The CDR3 runs to 14 residues. The CDR3 region has the DNA TGTGCCAGCAGCTTAGGATCTCCCGAGAGAGGCTACACCTTC. Its translation is CASSLGSPERGYTF.

V gene TRBV7-9 combines with J gene TRBJ2-5, with 9 bases lining up with TRBD2. The V segment lost 8 bases and the J segment 3 bases; nucleotides outside the gene matches: 7. The CDR3 covers 14 residues. CDR1 and CDR2 from the germline V gene are SEHNR and FQNEAQ (reference sequence). CDR3 bases: TGTGCCAGCCGTCGCGGGGGGGGGGAAGAGACCCAGTACTTC. It specifies CASRRGGGEETQYF.

This clonotype was counted at least ten times. V usage is TRBV7-6 and J usage is TRBJ2-7, with unresolved D. Germline CDR1 reads SGHVS; CDR2 reads FNYEAQ. With 5 bases removed from V and 1 base from J, the gap between germline ends came to 21 bases. CDR3 length: 17 amino acids. The CDR3 sequence is CASSPLHEAEISYEQYF. DNA of the CDR3: TGTGCCAGCAGCCCACTTCATGAGGCAGAGATTTCCTACGAGCAGTACTTC.

This clonotype was detected a few times. The chain couples TRBV6-2 or TRBV6-3 to TRBJ2-5; 9 bases align to TRBD2. The germline V gene has CDR1 MNHEY and CDR2 SVGEGT. The CDR3 runs 16 residues. Trimming cost V 4 bases and J 4 bases; bases outside gene matches: 10. The CDR3 reads CASSFGLGGGGETQYF. The DNA of the CDR3 is TGTGCCAGCAGTTTCGGTCTTGGCGGGGGGGGAGAGACCCAGTACTTC.

This clonotype was counted only a few times. CDR3 protein: CASSLPRQGYEQYF. In nucleotides, the CDR3 is TGTGCCAGCAGTTTACCCCGACAGGGATACGAGCAGTACTTC. This sequence joins TRBV28 and TRBJ2-7, with 7 bases lining up with TRBD1. V lost 2 bases and J lost 4; bases outside the gene matches: 5. The CDR3 covers 14 residues. CDR1 is MDHEN and CDR2 is SYDVKM in the germline V gene. Supplemented by reference TRBV28 and TRBJ2-7, the full variable domain reads DVKVTQSSRYLVKRTGEKVFLECVQDMDHENMFWYRQDPGLGLRLIYFSYDVKMKEKGDIPEGYSVSREKKERFSLILESASTNQTSMYLCASSLPRQGYEQYFGPGTRLTVT.

This clonotype was counted only a few times. The J gene is TRBJ1-5, the V gene TRBV28, with D hard to call. The CDR3 is made up of 13 amino acids. Trimming pared 3 bases from V and 7 bases from J, leaving 10 bases between. Germline values: CDR1 MDHEN, CDR2 SYDVKM. Written as DNA, the CDR3 is TGTGCCAGCAGTTTGAGAGGATTGCAGCCCCAGCATTTT. It yields the protein CASSLRGLQPQHF.

In this sample, this clonotype turned up many times. This chain connects TRBV7-6 to TRBJ1-2; D uncertain. Germline CDR1 reads SGHVS; CDR2 reads FNYEAQ. Trimming removed 5 bases from V and 6 bases from J, with 19 bases in between. There are 15 residues in the CDR3. CDR3 sequence (DNA): TGTGCCAGCAGCCCGGGCGGCGGAGGAATCCATGGCTACACCTTC. This codes for CASSPGGGGIHGYTF.

This clonotype was picked up a small number of times. The chain has TRBV7-9 and TRBJ1-1; D gene uncertain. The germline gives CDR1 SEHNR, CDR2 FQNEAQ (reference sequence). CDR3 length: 14 residues. V lost 1 base and J 3 bases, leaving 9 bases between the germline ends. The CDR3 nucleotides are TGTGCCAGCAGCTTAGTTCGCCAAGACACTGAAGCTTTCTTT. Translation gives CASSLVRQDTEAFF.

The chain is built from TRBV15 and TRBJ1-2; no firm D call. Trimming took off 1 base at V and 1 base at J, with 10 bases between the two ends. The CDR3 sequence is 15 residues long. Germline values: CDR1 LNHNV, CDR2 YYDKDF (reference sequence). CDR3 protein: CATSRVVGDNYGYTF. CDR3 sequence (DNA): TGTGCCACCAGCAGAGTTGTCGGAGATAACTATGGCTACACCTTC.

The chain links TRBV7-9 to TRBJ2-1; TRBD1 agrees at 7 bases. The V gene end was trimmed by 5 bases and the J gene end by 3 bases; junction bases not matched to a gene: 10. Germline CDR1 SEHNR, CDR2 FQNEAQ (reference sequence). CDR3 length equals 16 residues. The CDR3 nucleotides are TGTGCCAGCAGCGGAGCCGAGACAGGGAACTACAATGAGCAGTTCTTC. This gives the protein CASSGAETGNYNEQFF.

The rearrangement links TRBV7-3 to TRBJ2-3; D not resolved. Germline CDR1 is SGHTA and CDR2 is FQGTGA. The CDR3 length is 13 residues. Trimming stripped 5 bases from V and 3 bases from J, with 9 bases between. The CDR3 nucleotides read TGTGCCAGCAGCCTGATGACAACAGATACGCAGTATTTT. Its translation is CASSLMTTDTQYF.

This clonotype was found a few times. The chain has TRBV5-1 and TRBJ2-6; D unclear. Germline CDR1 reads SGHRS; CDR2 reads YFSETQ. The CDR3 totals 12 residues. The V end was cut by 5 bases, the J end by 3 bases, with 3 bases between. The CDR3 here is CASRGGANVLTF. CDR3 coding DNA: TGCGCCAGCAGGGGTGGGGCCAACGTCCTGACTTTC.

This clonotype turned up a few times. This rearrangement joins TRBV10-3 to TRBJ1-5; D unresolved. The CDR3 covers 15 residues. CDR1 is ENHRY and CDR2 is SYGVKD in the germline V gene. Trimming took off 4 bases at V and 6 bases at J, with 16 bases between the two ends. The CDR3 sequence: CAISARPDGSQPQHF. CDR3 coding DNA: TGTGCCATCAGTGCTCGACCCGACGGGAGTCAGCCCCAGCATTTT.

This clonotype turned up a few times. The chain is built from TRBV12-3 or TRBV12-4 and TRBJ1-5; 8 nucleotides line up with TRBD1. There are 15 residues in the CDR3. The J segment lost 1 base and the V segment lost 3 bases, leaving 2 bases of the junction unmatched. In nucleotides, the CDR3 is TGTGCCAGCAGTTTGGACAGGGAGAGCAATCAGCCCCAGCATTTT. It yields the protein CASSLDRESNQPQHF.

In its sample, this clonotype was seen a few times. The V call is TRBV20-1, the J call TRBJ2-7; D might be TRBD1 or TRBD2, each matching 5 bases. Deletions cut 4 bases from V and 6 bases from J, with 22 bases between. This CDR3 spans 15 amino acids. CDR1 and CDR2 from the germline V gene are DFQATT and SNEGSKA (reference sequence). The DNA of the CDR3 is TGCAGTGCTACAGGTCTTAGAGGGGCCACCCTCGAGCAGTACTTC. Its translation is CSATGLRGATLEQYF.

A few counts support this clonotype. The CDR3 nucleotides are TGTGCCATCAGTGAGATGATTTTGGAGACCCAGTACTTC. Amino acids: CAISEMILETQYF. The chain joins TRBV10-3 to TRBJ2-5; no definite D call. Trimming shortened V by 2 bases and J by 5 bases, and 9 bases separated the two germline ends. CDR1 and CDR2 from the germline V gene are ENHRY and SYGVKD. This CDR3 spans 13 amino acids.

The chain combines TRBV5-5 with TRBJ2-7, with D possibly called TRBD1 or TRBD2 (5 bases each). This CDR3 has 15 amino acids. Trimming removed 3 bases at V and 3 bases at J, with 16 bases between. Per the germline V gene, CDR1 is SGHKS and CDR2 is YYEKEE (reference sequence). The DNA of the CDR3 is TGTGCCAGCAGCTCACCCGGGACGGCCCGCTACGAGCAGTACTTC. The encoded protein is CASSSPGTARYEQYF.

This clonotype was counted at least ten times. The rearrangement joins TRBV7-6 to TRBJ1-2; TRBD1 matches 8 bases. The CDR3 consists of 14 residues. The germline CDR1 and CDR2 sequences are SGHVS and FNYEAQ. V lost 5 bases, J lost 5 bases, and 7 bases stayed unmatched. In DNA, the CDR3 is TGTGCCAGCAGCCAAGAACGGACAGGGTATGGCTACACCTTC. It translates to CASSQERTGYGYTF.

In its sample, this clonotype was seen a few times. The chain carries TRBV28 and TRBJ2-3; perhaps D is TRBD1 or TRBD2 (5 bases each). The germline gives CDR1 MDHEN, CDR2 SYDVKM. The ends were cut back, 5 bases at V and 6 bases at J, with 18 bases in the middle. This CDR3 is built from 15 residues. CDR3: CASSHQGAFTDTQYF. CDR3 DNA: TGTGCCAGCAGTCACCAGGGAGCGTTCACGGATACGCAGTATTTT.

This chain connects TRBV5-4 to TRBJ2-5; D unclear. This CDR3 contains 14 residues. CDR1 and CDR2 from the germline V gene are SGHNT and YYREEE (reference sequence). V gave up 1 base and J gave up 2 bases, with 9 bases separating them. CDR3 sequence reads: CASSLWQTQETQYF. The CDR3 region has the DNA TGTGCCAGCAGCTTGTGGCAGACTCAAGAGACCCAGTACTTC. The complete variable domain, with remaining parts taken from reference TRBV5-4 and TRBJ2-5, reads ETGVTQSPTHLIKTRGQQVTLRCSSQSGHNTVSWYQQALGQGPQFIFQYYREEENGRGNFPPRFSGLQFPNYSSELNVNALELDDSALYLCASSLWQTQETQYFGPGTRLLVL.

This clonotype showed up just a few times. This chain connects TRBV29-1 to TRBJ1-2; D unclear. Trimming shortened V by 3 bases and J by 14 bases, and 16 bases separated the two germline ends. Germline V lookup: CDR1 SQVTM, CDR2 ANQGSEA. This CDR3 is built from 11 residues. CDR3 sequence: CSVDVSGEQTF. DNA for the CDR3: TGCAGCGTTGATGTCAGCGGAGAACAAACCTTC. The whole variable domain, filled in from reference TRBV29-1 and TRBJ1-2, reads SAVISQKPSRDICQRGTSLTIQCQVDSQVTMMFWYRQQPGQSLTLIATANQGSEATYESGFVIDKFPISRPNLTFSTLTVSNMSPEDSSIYLCSVDVSGEQTFGSGTRLTVV.

This clonotype occurred many times. The chain is built from TRBV7-3 and TRBJ2-7, with 8 bases matching TRBD1. V shed 5 bases, J shed 1 base, and the junction held 7 bases outside the gene matches. The germline V gene encodes CDR1 SGHTA and CDR2 FQGTGA. This CDR3 region has 15 residues. CDR3 in DNA: TGTGCCAGCAGCCCCGGGACAGGAACTTCCTACGAGCAGTACTTC. It specifies CASSPGTGTSYEQYF.

This clonotype was detected ten times or more. The chain employs TRBV6-6 and TRBJ2-7; 9 positions agree with TRBD1. This CDR3 region has 16 residues. Germline lookup yields CDR1 MNHNY and CDR2 SVGAGI (reference sequence). V dropped 2 bases and J dropped 2; count of bases not matched to a gene: 7. The CDR3 loop reads CASSYRSGTGPYEQYF. The DNA of the CDR3 is TGTGCCAGCAGTTACCGCTCCGGGACAGGGCCCTACGAGCAGTACTTC.

This clonotype was seen at least ten times. V is TRBV7-6 and J is TRBJ2-1, with 8 bases matching TRBD1. This CDR3 comprises 15 residues. Germline lookup yields CDR1 SGHVS and CDR2 FNYEAQ. Trimming took 5 bases from V and 9 from J; bases not matched to a gene: 12. The CDR3 DNA sequence: TGTGCCAGCAGCGGCCGACAGGGGATGTCTCGTGAGCAGTTCTTC. Protein: CASSGRQGMSREQFF.

This clonotype was recorded many times. Here the CDR3 DNA reads TGTGCCAGCACCGTACACGATGAAGCTTTCTTT. Translating gives CASTVHDEAFF. The genes are TRBV6-6 and TRBJ1-1; D gene unclear. V dropped 7 bases and J dropped 7 bases, with 10 bases sitting between them. The CDR3 spans 11 residues. From germline, CDR1 is MNHNY and CDR2 SVGAGI (reference sequence).

The chain recombines TRBV7-9 with TRBJ1-5; no clear D. This CDR3 has 17 residues. Germline loops: CDR1 SEHNR, CDR2 FQNEAQ (reference sequence). V lost 1 base, J lost 2 bases, and 15 bases lay in between. In DNA form, the CDR3 reads TGTGCCAGCAGCTTAGAACACGGTGTCGGAGGCAATCAGCCCCAGCATTTT. Translating it yields CASSLEHGVGGNQPQHF.

This clonotype was counted a few times. The chain combines TRBV7-3 with TRBJ2-7; D call uncertain. Trimming removed 0 bases from V and 6 bases from J, with 9 bases in between. CDR3 length: 13 residues. The germline gives CDR1 SGHTA, CDR2 FQGTGA. The CDR3 region has the DNA TGTGCCAGCAGCTTAACGGGTTCCGGCGAGCAGTACTTC. It yields the protein CASSLTGSGEQYF.

This clonotype turned up a few times. The chain is built from TRBV6-2 or TRBV6-3 and TRBJ2-1, with 7 bases aligning to TRBD2. V lost 2 bases and J lost 1; bases outside the gene matches: 8. Germline V gene data show CDR1 as MNHEY and CDR2 as SVGEGT. This CDR3 is 17 amino acids long. CDR3 bases: TGTGCCAGCAGTTACCGCCCGGGGGGACCTTCCTACAATGAGCAGTTCTTC. It translates to CASSYRPGGPSYNEQFF.